The 19 T cell receptor beta chains reported below all come from one sample, sequenced in a study of T cell responses to AZD1222 COVID-19 vaccine. Here immunoSEQ multiplex PCR was the method, and the copy in TCRdb shows in-frame clones only, minus some. The repertoire holds roughly 150,000 clones, with roughly 87% as singletons. The sample was peripheral blood, taken on day 0 of AZD1222 vaccination. The receptors come from an adult in good health.

The chain links TRBV6-5 to TRBJ2-7; 10 nucleotides agree with TRBD1. V was pared by 5 bases and J by 4 bases, with 8 bases of the junction left unmatched. The CDR3 is 15 amino acids. Per germline, CDR1 MNHEY and CDR2 SVGAGI. The CDR3 loop is CASSPPGQGSYEQYF. DNA of the CDR3: TGTGCCAGCAGTCCTCCGGGACAGGGGAGTTACGAGCAGTACTTC.

This chain uses TRBV10-3 with TRBJ2-7; 8 nucleotides align to TRBD1. Germline V gene lookup returns CDR1 ENHRY and CDR2 SYGVKD. After removal of 6 bases from V and 3 bases from J, the junction contained 10 bases not matched to a gene. The CDR3 is 15 amino acids. This CDR3 is CAISARDRTNYEQYF. CDR3 DNA: TGTGCCATCAGCGCACGGGACAGGACGAACTACGAGCAGTACTTC.

V is TRBV7-2 and J is TRBJ2-5; perhaps TRBD2 as D (5 bases). CDR3 size: 16 residues. Trimming shortened V by 3 bases and J by 0 bases, and 14 bases separated the two germline ends. CDR1 SGHTA and CDR2 FQGNSA come from the germline V gene. The CDR3 bases are TGTGCCAGCAGCTTGGGCCGAGCGGCGTACCAAGAGACCCAGTACTTC. Residues: CASSLGRAAYQETQYF.

The chain recombines TRBV20-1 with TRBJ1-4; D gene unclear. From germline, CDR1 is DFQATT and CDR2 SNEGSKA (reference sequence). The CDR3 runs 15 residues. V lost 3 bases, J lost 0 bases, and 11 bases lay in between. CDR3 residues: CSASAGRTTNEKLFF. DNA for the CDR3: TGCAGTGCTAGTGCAGGACGTACAACTAATGAAAAACTGTTTTTT.

The chain links TRBV24-1 to TRBJ2-1, with 10 bases aligning to TRBD2. The CDR3 contains 16 residues. J lost 4 bases, V lost 3 bases, and 5 bases had no gene match. The V gene's germline CDR1 is KGHDR and CDR2 SFDVKD. The CDR3 coding sequence is TGTGCCACCAGTGATCCTAGCGGGAGAGATTACAATGAGCAGTTCTTC. Translated: CATSDPSGRDYNEQFF.

A word on this clone: The junction departs from the called germline gene at one end, perhaps through a read error. The chain recombines TRBV15 with TRBJ1-4, with TRBD1 as a possible D gene (5 bases). Per germline, CDR1 LNHNV and CDR2 YYDKDF (reference sequence). The CDR3 length is 15 residues. In DNA form, the CDR3 reads TGTGCCACCAGCAGAGATCCTGGGGGGAATGAAGAACTGTTTTTT. Translation: CATSRDPGGNEELFF.

J is TRBJ2-7 and V is TRBV11-3; 8 nucleotides line up with TRBD1. From germline, CDR1 is SGHNT and CDR2 YENEEA. V lost 0 bases, J lost 5 bases, and 9 bases stayed unmatched. This CDR3 is 16 amino acids long. This CDR3 reads CASSLDRGPPLDEQYF. The CDR3 DNA follows: TGTGCCAGCAGCTTAGACAGGGGGCCCCCCTTGGACGAGCAGTACTTC. Complete variable domain (other parts from reference TRBV11-3 and TRBJ2-7): EAGVVQSPRYKIIEKKQPVAFWCNPISGHNTLYWYLQNLGQGPELLIRYENEEAVDDSQLPKDRFSAERLKGVDSTLKIQPAELGDSAVYLCASSLDRGPPLDEQYFGPGTRLTVT.

The chain has TRBV5-1 and TRBJ2-3; D call uncertain. This CDR3 region has 14 residues. V lost 3 bases and J lost 3, with 11 bases in between. Germline assignment: CDR1 SGHRS and CDR2 YFSETQ. The CDR3 bases are TGCGCCAGCAGCTCCACGGGCAGAACAGATACGCAGTATTTT. Translation: CASSSTGRTDTQYF.

The chain combines TRBV28 with TRBJ2-1; D call uncertain. Trimming took 5 bases from V and 4 from J, leaving 3 bases between them. The CDR3 sequence is 11 residues long. The germline gives CDR1 MDHEN, CDR2 SYDVKM. The CDR3 region has the DNA TGTGCCAGCAGTCAATACAATGAGCAGTTCTTC. It yields the protein CASSQYNEQFF.

The chain joins TRBV4-3 to TRBJ2-7; D gene ambiguous. V was clipped by 0 bases and J by 4 bases, with 7 bases between them. The CDR3 covers 13 residues. CDR1 and CDR2 (germline): LGHNA, YSLEER. The DNA of the CDR3 is TGCGCCAGCAGCCAAGACAGAAGGTACGAGCAGTACTTC. This codes for CASSQDRRYEQYF.

The CDR3, as DNA: TGTGCCAGCAGTGAAGGGGGGGATCCCAATCAGCCCCAGCATTTT. This codes for CASSEGGDPNQPQHF. The V gene is TRBV6-1, the J gene TRBJ1-5; a weak D match, TRBD1 (5 bases). V was cut by 1 base and J by 3 bases, with 10 bases left in between. The CDR3 loop spans 15 amino acids. Per the germline V gene, CDR1 is MNHNS and CDR2 is SASEGT.

The chain employs TRBV7-2 and TRBJ2-2; 8 bases are a match to TRBD2. Unmatched junction bases numbered 9, after V lost 5 bases and J lost 7 bases. CDR3 length: 15 amino acids. Germline V gene data show CDR1 as SGHTA and CDR2 as FQGNSA. CDR3 sequence reads: CASSRSRTSFGELFF. CDR3 DNA sequence: TGTGCCAGCAGCCGGTCCCGGACTAGCTTCGGGGAGCTGTTTTTT.

The rearrangement links TRBV5-4 to TRBJ1-2, with D tentatively TRBD1 (6 bases). Germline CDR1 is SGHNT and CDR2 is YYREEE (reference sequence). The V and J ends lost 1 base and 8 bases respectively, with 15 bases between them. The CDR3 covers 14 residues. Here the CDR3 reads CASSLWGTKEGYTF. The CDR3 DNA is TGTGCCAGCAGCTTGTGGGGGACAAAAGAAGGCTACACCTTC.

V is TRBV15 and J is TRBJ2-1; possible D gene TRBD1, 5 bases. The CDR3 has 16 residues. The V gene's germline CDR1 is LNHNV and CDR2 YYDKDF (reference sequence). V lost 0 bases and J 3 bases, leaving 12 bases between the germline ends. In nucleotides, the CDR3 is TGTGCCACCAGCAGAGATACAGGACCCGGCTACAATGAGCAGTTCTTC. Translation: CATSRDTGPGYNEQFF.

The chain uses TRBV6-5 and TRBJ1-4, with D possibly TRBD1 on 5 matching bases. The CDR3 spans 14 residues. In germline, CDR1 is MNHEY, CDR2 SVGAGI. Trimming cost V 6 bases and J 8 bases, with 16 bases left between them. The CDR3 sequence is CASSRQRTGEKLFF. The CDR3 nucleotides read TGTGCCAGCAGCCGACAGAGAACGGGGGAAAAACTGTTTTTT.

The chain couples TRBV24-1 to TRBJ2-7; D perhaps matches TRBD2 (6 bases). Germline V CDR1 and CDR2: KGHDR, SFDVKD. The CDR3 is 15 residues long. Trimming took off 2 bases at V and 2 bases at J, with 12 bases between the two ends. The CDR3: CATSDSRDFPYEQYF. CDR3 nucleotide sequence: TGTGCCACCAGTGATTCCCGGGACTTTCCCTACGAGCAGTACTTC.

The chain uses TRBV2 and TRBJ1-4; D call uncertain. V shed 6 bases and J shed 3 bases, with 11 bases lying between them. Germline V lookup: CDR1 SNHLY, CDR2 FYNNEI. The CDR3 runs to 14 residues. CDR3 in amino acids: CASSPRFSNEKLFF. The CDR3 DNA sequence: TGTGCCAGCAGCCCAAGGTTCTCTAATGAAAAACTGTTTTTT.

The chain is built from TRBV4-2 and TRBJ1-1; D not resolved. This CDR3 region has 12 residues. CDR1 LGHNA and CDR2 YNFKEQ come from the germline V gene. V lost 0 bases, J lost 7 bases, and 6 bases lay in between. For the CDR3, the DNA is TGTGCCAGCAGCCAAGATTCAGGTGAAGCTTTCTTT. It codes for CASSQDSGEAFF.

The V and J genes are TRBV28 and TRBJ1-6; D is perhaps TRBD1 (6 bases). Deletions cut 7 bases from V and 5 bases from J, with 15 bases between. CDR3 size: 15 residues. CDR1 MDHEN and CDR2 SYDVKM come from the germline V gene. The CDR3 sequence is CASTSWDTNNSPLHF. CDR3 DNA: TGTGCCAGCACCTCATGGGACACCAATAATTCACCCCTCCACTTT.